These 32 T cell receptor beta chains were sequenced from one sample in a study of cytomegalovirus exposure and HLA in healthy donors. PCR amplification relied on 60 Vbeta primers (plus 13 Jbeta primers). Produced via immunoSEQ multiplex PCR; TCRdb's table is partial and in-frame only. The sample yields around 140,000 clones, roughly four fifths seen once. The sample consisted of PBMCs. These receptors all stem from a woman aged 60 to 75 in good health and CMV-seropositive.

This sequence joins TRBV7-2 and TRBJ2-2, with 7 bases identical to TRBD1. V shed 1 base and J 6 bases; nucleotides not matched to a gene: 8. There are 16 residues in the CDR3. The V gene's germline CDR1 is SGHTA and CDR2 FQGNSA. The CDR3 bases are TGTGCCAGCAGCTTAGTTGGGACAGCCAGCGCCGGGGAGCTGTTTTTT. It translates to CASSLVGTASAGELFF.

This clone has a single count. The CDR3 reads CASSLLPGQNEKLFF. CDR3 coding DNA: TGTGCCAGCAGCTTACTCCCGGGACAAAATGAAAAACTGTTTTTT. The chain has TRBV11-3 and TRBJ1-4, with D possibly matching TRBD1 (6 bases). Trimming cost V 2 bases and J 5 bases, with 12 bases left between them. The germline V gene encodes CDR1 SGHNT and CDR2 YENEEA. This CDR3 is 15 amino acids long. Full variable domain (remainder filled in from reference TRBV11-3 and TRBJ1-4): EAGVVQSPRYKIIEKKQPVAFWCNPISGHNTLYWYLQNLGQGPELLIRYENEEAVDDSQLPKDRFSAERLKGVDSTLKIQPAELGDSAVYLCASSLLPGQNEKLFFGSGTQLSVL.

The chain employs TRBV19 and TRBJ1-1; 9 bases fit TRBD1. This CDR3 has 13 amino acids. In germline, CDR1 is LNHDA, CDR2 SQIVND (reference sequence). The ends lost 6 bases at V and 4 bases at J; junction bases unmatched: 3. The CDR3 coding sequence is TGTGCCAGTAGGGACAGGGGTAGCACTGAAGCTTTCTTT. Protein: CASRDRGSTEAFF.

The chain links TRBV4-2 to TRBJ2-2; no definite D call. This CDR3 is built from 16 residues. The germline V gene has CDR1 LGHNA and CDR2 YNFKEQ. The V end was cut by 1 base, the J end by 0 bases, with 9 bases between. The CDR3 sequence is CASSQGYRANTGELFF. DNA of the CDR3: TGTGCCAGCAGCCAAGGGTATCGGGCGAACACCGGGGAGCTGTTTTTT.

This sequence joins TRBV4-2 and TRBJ2-7; 12 bases map to TRBD1. The CDR3 spans 16 residues. After removal of 1 base from V and 7 bases from J, the junction contained 8 bases not matched to a gene. Germline V lookup: CDR1 LGHNA, CDR2 YNFKEQ. This CDR3 is CASSQVPGQGAREQYF. Here the CDR3 DNA reads TGTGCCAGCAGCCAAGTTCCGGGACAGGGGGCGCGGGAGCAGTACTTC.

This clone has a single count. Relative to the germline gene, one junction end is altered; a read error may explain this. The chain couples TRBV28 to TRBJ2-7; 12 bases line up with TRBD1. CDR3 length equals 16 residues. Per the germline V gene, CDR1 is MDHEN and CDR2 is SYDVKM. CDR3 DNA: TGTGCTAGCAGCCCCAGGGGGACAGGGGGCTTCTACGAGCAGTACTTC. It translates to CASSPRGTGGFYEQYF.

DNA of the CDR3: TGTGCCACCTCAACGGACAAAGGCATCCCCGAAGCTTTCTTT. Its protein product is CATSTDKGIPEAFF. The V call is TRBV27, the J call TRBJ1-1; D may be TRBD1 (5 bases). The V end was cut by 10 bases, the J end by 8 bases, with 23 bases between. Per germline, CDR1 MNHEY and CDR2 SMNVEV (reference sequence). CDR3 length: 14 amino acids.

The chain recombines TRBV11-3 with TRBJ2-4, with TRBD2 identical over 7 bases. Unmatched junction bases numbered 6, after V lost 5 bases and J lost 11 bases. CDR1 SGHNT and CDR2 YENEEA come from the germline V gene. The CDR3 consists of 12 residues. The CDR3 nucleotides read TGTGCCAGCAGCCCCTTACGGGAGGTTCAGTACTTC. This encodes CASSPLREVQYF.

This clone was picked up a small number of times. The rearrangement links TRBV7-2 to TRBJ2-5; no clear D. This CDR3 region has 15 residues. Per the germline V gene, CDR1 is SGHTA and CDR2 is FQGNSA. Trimming removed 5 bases from V and 2 bases from J, with 15 bases in between. The CDR3 nucleotides read TGTGCCAGCAGCCACGCCGCGACATTTCAAGAGACCCAGTACTTC. It translates to CASSHAATFQETQYF.

This chain uses TRBV18 with TRBJ2-7; D may be TRBD1 (6 bases). CDR1 KGHSH and CDR2 LQKENI come from the germline V gene. The CDR3 is made up of 14 amino acids. Trimming cost V 0 bases and J 2 bases, with 8 bases left between them. The CDR3: CASSPPNRAYEQYF. The CDR3 coding sequence is TGTGCCAGCTCACCACCTAACAGGGCCTACGAGCAGTACTTC. Based on the CDR3 plus reference TRBV18 and TRBJ2-7, the full variable domain is NAGVMQNPRHLVRRRGQEARLRCSPMKGHSHVYWYRQLPEEGLKFMVYLQKENIIDESGMPKERFSAEFPKEGPSILRIQQVVRGDSAAYFCASSPPNRAYEQYFGPGTRLTVT.

J is TRBJ1-2 and V is TRBV29-1; 7 positions agree with TRBD1. Germline V gene sequence: CDR1 SQVTM, CDR2 ANQGSEA. V was pared by 5 bases and J by 4 bases, with 4 bases of the junction left unmatched. CDR3 length equals 12 residues. The CDR3 protein is CSVPTGAYGYTF. CDR3 bases: TGCAGCGTTCCCACAGGGGCCTATGGCTACACCTTC.

V is TRBV11-3 and J is TRBJ2-5; 7 bases line up with TRBD1. Trimming removed 5 bases from V and 9 bases from J; junction bases left unmatched: 15. This CDR3 has 15 amino acids. The germline CDR1 and CDR2 sequences are SGHNT and YENEEA. The CDR3 region has the DNA TGTGCCAGCAGCCCGCAGGGGACAGCTTACCAACCCCAGTACTTC. The encoded protein is CASSPQGTAYQPQYF.

This clone was observed a handful of times. The CDR3 nucleotides are TGTGCCAGCAGCCGACCCGGGACAGGGGACTACGAGCAGTACTTC. This gives the protein CASSRPGTGDYEQYF. The genes are TRBV5-6 and TRBJ2-7, with TRBD1 matching 10 bases. CDR3 length: 15 amino acids. Germline lookup yields CDR1 SGHDT and CDR2 YYEEEE. V lost 4 bases and J lost 3; bases outside the gene matches: 7.

The rearrangement links TRBV5-6 to TRBJ1-5; 8 positions match TRBD1. The germline V gene encodes CDR1 SGHDT and CDR2 YYEEEE. Trimming at V came to 0 bases and at J to 6 bases, leaving 11 bases not matched to a gene. The CDR3 is 17 residues long. The CDR3 nucleotides read TGTGCCAGCAGCTTGGGACCGTCGGACAGGGCGGGTCAGCCCCAGCATTTT. The encoded protein is CASSLGPSDRAGQPQHF. Variable domain in full (rest from reference TRBV5-6 and TRBJ1-5): DAGVTQSPTHLIKTRGQQVTLRCSPKSGHDTVSWYQQALGQGPQFIFQYYEEEERQRGNFPDRFSGHQFPNYSSELNVNALLLGDSALYLCASSLGPSDRAGQPQHFGDGTRLSIL.

The chain links TRBV9 to TRBJ1-1; tentative D call: TRBD1 (6 bases). The CDR3 totals 15 residues. The germline V and J ends were trimmed by 0 bases and 5 bases, with 14 bases remaining between them. From germline, CDR1 is SGDLS and CDR2 YYNGEE. Here the CDR3 DNA reads TGTGCCAGCAGCGTAGGGCAGGGGTCGGAAACTGAAGCTTTCTTT. It specifies CASSVGQGSETEAFF. Together with reference TRBV9 and TRBJ1-1, the CDR3 gives the full variable domain: DSGVTQTPKHLITATGQRVTLRCSPRSGDLSVYWYQQSLDQGLQFLIQYYNGEERAKGNILERFSAQQFPDLHSELNLSSLELGDSALYFCASSVGQGSETEAFFGQGTRLTVV.

V and J are TRBV27 and TRBJ2-2, with D perhaps TRBD2 (5 bases). Trimming removed 2 bases at V and 8 bases at J, with 21 bases between. This CDR3 has 17 residues. CDR1 and CDR2 (germline): MNHEY, SMNVEV (reference sequence). CDR3 nucleotide sequence: TGTGCCAGCAGTTTAGACGGACTTGAGAGAGCTTGGGGGGAGCTGTTTTTT. It codes for CASSLDGLERAWGELFF.

The chain combines TRBV5-4 with TRBJ2-4; D may be TRBD1 (8 bases). The ends were cut back, 0 bases at V and 6 bases at J, with 13 bases in the middle. This CDR3 comprises 15 residues. CDR1 and CDR2 from the germline V gene are SGHNT and YYREEE (reference sequence). In DNA, the CDR3 is TGTGCCAGCAGCTTGGCCAACAGGGGGGGAAACATTCAGTACTTC. Its translation is CASSLANRGGNIQYF.

The chain employs TRBV19 and TRBJ1-5; TRBD1 is a possible D gene (6 bases). Germline V gene sequence: CDR1 LNHDA, CDR2 SQIVND (reference sequence). The CDR3 is made up of 13 amino acids. V was trimmed by 6 bases and J by 6 bases, leaving 12 bases between them. The CDR3, as DNA: TGTGCCAGTAGGGGGGCAGCGAGTCAGCCCCAGCATTTT. Translation: CASRGAASQPQHF.

This chain uses TRBV2 with TRBJ1-4, with TRBD1 matching 12 bases. J was trimmed by 3 bases and V by 5 bases; bases with no gene match: 7. Germline assignment: CDR1 SNHLY and CDR2 FYNNEI. The CDR3 has 17 amino acids. The CDR3 sequence: CASSFLGTGGSNEKLFF. The CDR3 coding sequence is TGTGCCAGCAGTTTCCTCGGGACAGGGGGCTCTAATGAAAAACTGTTTTTT.

The J gene is TRBJ1-1, the V gene TRBV15; D unresolved. CDR1 is LNHNV, CDR2 YYDKDF, per germline (reference sequence). V lost 5 bases and J 1 base, leaving 8 bases between the germline ends. The CDR3 covers 13 residues. CDR3: CATSLTQNTEAFF. For the CDR3, the DNA is TGTGCCACCAGCCTGACACAGAACACTGAAGCTTTCTTT. The full variable domain, its missing parts supplied by reference TRBV15 and TRBJ1-1, is DAMVIQNPRYQVTQFGKPVTLSCSQTLNHNVMYWYQQKSSQAPKLLFHYYDKDFNNEADTPDNFQSRRPNTSFCFLDIRSPGLGDTAMYLCATSLTQNTEAFFGQGTRLTVV.

J is TRBJ1-2 and V is TRBV7-9; no firm D call. V lost 1 base and J 0 bases, leaving 9 bases between the germline ends. CDR1 SEHNR and CDR2 FQNEAQ come from the germline V gene (reference sequence). The CDR3 length is 15 residues. The CDR3 reads CASSLVDITNYGYTF. The CDR3, as DNA: TGTGCCAGCAGCTTAGTCGACATTACTAACTATGGCTACACCTTC.

The V call is TRBV28, the J call TRBJ2-1, with TRBD2 matching 10 bases. V trimming: 3 bases; J trimming: 6 bases; junction bases outside the gene matches: 5. The CDR3 totals 15 residues. Germline values: CDR1 MDHEN, CDR2 SYDVKM. For the CDR3, the DNA is TGTGCCAGCAGTTTGAGACTAGCGGGCACCAATGAGCAGTTCTTC. This codes for CASSLRLAGTNEQFF.

This clone was seen only a few times. The chain carries TRBV28 and TRBJ1-5; the D is unclear. This CDR3 spans 14 amino acids. Per the germline V gene, CDR1 is MDHEN and CDR2 is SYDVKM. The ends were cut back, 10 bases at V and 9 bases at J, with 22 bases in the middle. The CDR3 is CATSGVNTMAPQHF. The CDR3 nucleotides read TGTGCCACCTCCGGGGTAAACACTATGGCGCCCCAGCATTTT.

V and J are TRBV7-3 and TRBJ2-1; 9 bases map to TRBD2. In germline, CDR1 is SGHTA, CDR2 FQGTGA. After removal of 2 bases from V and 1 base from J, the junction contained 3 bases not matched to a gene. CDR3 length: 16 amino acids. CDR3 DNA: TGTGCCAGCAGCTTACTGGCGGGAGGGTCCTACAATGAGCAGTTCTTC. Translating it yields CASSLLAGGSYNEQFF.

V gene TRBV30 combines with J gene TRBJ2-5; TRBD2 aligns across 8 bases. The DNA end favors TRBJ2-7, so the J call may be wrong. The CDR3 sequence is 14 residues long. Germline CDR1 reads GTSNPN; CDR2 reads SVGIG (reference sequence). In DNA form, the CDR3 reads TGTGCCTGGAATATCGGACACGCGGGGGGCGAGCAGTACTTC. This translates into CAWNIGHAGGEQYF.

The chain links TRBV27 to TRBJ1-1; D gene ambiguous. Germline-derived CDR1 and CDR2 are MNHEY and SMNVEV (reference sequence). The CDR3 sequence is 13 residues long. V was pared by 7 bases and J by 4 bases, with 13 bases between. CDR3 bases: TGTGCCAGCAAGTGGACCAGCGGCACTGAAGCTTTCTTT. Protein product: CASKWTSGTEAFF.

There are a few counts of this clone. This chain connects TRBV25-1 to TRBJ1-2; D possibly corresponds to TRBD1 (6 bases). This CDR3 has 15 amino acids. V gave up 3 bases and J gave up 8 bases, with 19 bases separating them. The germline gives CDR1 MGHDK, CDR2 SYGVNS. The CDR3 reads CASSDVASRGLGYTF. CDR3 DNA sequence: TGTGCCAGCAGTGACGTAGCTTCCAGGGGTTTGGGCTACACCTTC.

The DNA for the CDR3 is TGCGCCAGCAGCTTGTTTGTCGGAGCTGAGCAGTTCTTC. It yields the protein CASSLFVGAEQFF. The V and J genes are TRBV5-1 and TRBJ2-1, with D hard to call. Germline CDR1 reads SGHRS; CDR2 reads YFSETQ. There are 13 residues in the CDR3. The V gene lost 1 base and the J gene lost 9 bases, with 11 bases spanning the gap.

The rearrangement joins TRBV5-1 to TRBJ1-1; D perhaps matches TRBD1 (6 bases). The germline gives CDR1 SGHRS, CDR2 YFSETQ. The CDR3 contains 11 residues. V shed 0 bases and J shed 10 bases, with 7 bases lying between them. The DNA for the CDR3 is TGCGCCAGCAGCTTGGAGGGGGTAGCTTTCTTT. Amino acids: CASSLEGVAFF. Based on the CDR3 plus reference TRBV5-1 and TRBJ1-1, the full variable domain is KAGVTQTPRYLIKTRGQQVTLSCSPISGHRSVSWYQQTPGQGLQFLFEYFSETQRNKGNFPGRFSGRQFSNSRSEMNVSTLELGDSALYLCASSLEGVAFFGQGTRLTVV.

V is TRBV28 and J is TRBJ1-2; 8 nucleotides match TRBD1. Germline V gene lookup returns CDR1 MDHEN and CDR2 SYDVKM. V trimming: 2 bases; J trimming: 7 bases; junction bases outside the gene matches: 3. CDR3 length equals 13 residues. The CDR3 DNA follows: TGTGCCAGCAGTTTAGGACAGGGAGGTGGCTACACCTTC. The encoded protein is CASSLGQGGGYTF.

The chain recombines TRBV2 with TRBJ2-5, with D maybe TRBD1 (5 bases). Per germline, CDR1 SNHLY and CDR2 FYNNEI. The CDR3 is made up of 15 amino acids. Trimming took off 1 base at V and 4 bases at J, with 13 bases between the two ends. CDR3: CASSEEGRVGETQYF. In nucleotides, the CDR3 is TGTGCCAGCAGTGAAGAAGGCAGGGTGGGAGAGACCCAGTACTTC. Drawing the rest from reference TRBV2 and TRBJ2-5, the complete variable domain is EPEVTQTPSHQVTQMGQEVILRCVPISNHLYFYWYRQILGQKVEFLVSFYNNEISEKSEIFDDQFSVERPDGSNFTLKIRSTKLEDSAMYFCASSEEGRVGETQYFGPGTRLLVL.

This clone was found once. The chain recombines TRBV7-6 with TRBJ2-7; the D gene is possibly TRBD1 (5 bases). V was shortened by 1 base and J by 4 bases, with 14 bases between the two germline ends. The CDR3 is 15 residues long. The germline V gene has CDR1 SGHVS and CDR2 FNYEAQ. CDR3 nucleotide sequence: TGTGCCAGCAGCTTAGGACAGCCGGCGACTTACGAGCAGTACTTC. It yields the protein CASSLGQPATYEQYF.